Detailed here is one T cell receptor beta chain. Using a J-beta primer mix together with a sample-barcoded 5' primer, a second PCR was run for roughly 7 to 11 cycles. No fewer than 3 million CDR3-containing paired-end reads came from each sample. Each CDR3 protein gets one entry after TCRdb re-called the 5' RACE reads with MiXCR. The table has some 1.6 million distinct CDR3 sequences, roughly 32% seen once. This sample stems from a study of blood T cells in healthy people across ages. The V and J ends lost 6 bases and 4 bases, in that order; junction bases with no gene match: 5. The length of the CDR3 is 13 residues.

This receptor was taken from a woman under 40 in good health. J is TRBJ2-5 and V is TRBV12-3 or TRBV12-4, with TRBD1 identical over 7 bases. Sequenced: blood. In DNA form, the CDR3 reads TGTGCCAGCAGGGAAGGGGGCCGAGAGACCCAGTACTTC. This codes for CASREGGRETQYF.